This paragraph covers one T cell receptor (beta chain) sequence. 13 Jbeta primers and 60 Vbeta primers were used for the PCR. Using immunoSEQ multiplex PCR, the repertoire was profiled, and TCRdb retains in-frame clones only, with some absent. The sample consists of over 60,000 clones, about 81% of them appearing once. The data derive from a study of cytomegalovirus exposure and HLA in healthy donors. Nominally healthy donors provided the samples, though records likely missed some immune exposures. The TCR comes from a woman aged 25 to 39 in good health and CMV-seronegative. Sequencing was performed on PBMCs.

The CDR3 protein is CASSGGGFSYNEQFF. CDR3 nucleotide sequence: TGTGCCAGCTCCGGGGGGGGCTTCTCCTACAATGAGCAGTTCTTC. The V call is TRBV28, the J call TRBJ2-1; 8 nucleotides agree with TRBD2. V lost 8 bases to trimming and J lost 0 bases; unmatched junction nucleotides: 6. CDR1 is MDHEN and CDR2 is SYDVKM in the germline V gene. CDR3 size: 15 residues.